The clone carrying this T cell receptor beta chain has ten or more counts. What it binds is not known. The data belong to a study of T cells in Graves' hyperthyroidism and ophthalmopathy. Study results and limitations: Onset of ophthalmopathy came a median approximately 6.5 months after the model predicted it. Most expanded thyroid clonotypes above 0.001 recurred in blood.

Authors of the study amplified TCR beta CDR3 regions from RNA transcripts. The HTBI set primed first-round TCR CDR3 RT-PCR. TCRdb re-analysed the multiplex PCR reads in MiXCR, keeping a single row per CDR3 protein. In the table there are 750,000 to 900,000 distinct CDR3 sequences, about 38% of which are singletons. Researchers defined stable Graves' hyperthyroidism as no ophthalmopathy progression within 18 months. The origin of this receptor is a man aged 18 to 29 with Graves' hyperthyroidism. Input material: blood.

The CDR3: CASSLDRTPKGYTF. CDR3 nucleotides: TGTGCCAGCAGCTTAGACAGGACGCCTAAAGGCTACACCTTC. V gene TRBV7-9 combines with J gene TRBJ1-2; D perhaps matches TRBD1 (5 bases). V dropped 1 base and J dropped 8 bases, with 14 bases sitting between them. Germline loops: CDR1 SEHNR, CDR2 FQNEAQ (reference sequence). CDR3 length: 14 residues.